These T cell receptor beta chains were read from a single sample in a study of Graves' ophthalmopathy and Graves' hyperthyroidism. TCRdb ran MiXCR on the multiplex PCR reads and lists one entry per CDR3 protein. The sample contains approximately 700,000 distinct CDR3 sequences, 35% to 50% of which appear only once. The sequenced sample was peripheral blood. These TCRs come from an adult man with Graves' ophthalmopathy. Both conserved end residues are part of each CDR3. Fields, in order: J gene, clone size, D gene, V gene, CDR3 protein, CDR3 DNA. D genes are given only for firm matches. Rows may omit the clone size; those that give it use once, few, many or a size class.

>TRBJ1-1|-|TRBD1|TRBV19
CASSSGDRPEAFF
TGTGCCAGTAGTTCAGGGGACAGGCCTGAAGCTTTCTTT
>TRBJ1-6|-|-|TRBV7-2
CASSLIVGSPFHF
TGTGCCAGCAGCTTAATTGTAGGGTCACCCTTCCACTTT
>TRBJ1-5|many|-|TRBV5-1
CASSSGPGRNQPQHF
TGCGCCAGCAGCTCAGGACCAGGCCGCAATCAGCCCCAGCATTTT
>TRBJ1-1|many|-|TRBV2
CAIATGVTEAFF
TGTGCCATCGCGACAGGAGTCACTGAAGCTTTCTTT
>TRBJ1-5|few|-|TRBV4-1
CASSQDRAISNQPQHF
TGCGCCAGCAGCCAAGATCGGGCAATTAGCAATCAGCCCCAGCATTTT
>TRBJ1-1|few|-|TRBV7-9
CASSLVAIGEAFF
TGTGCCAGCAGCTTAGTGGCGATAGGTGAAGCTTTCTTT
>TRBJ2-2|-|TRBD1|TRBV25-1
CASRRRQGRDTGELFF
TGTGCCAGCAGGAGACGACAGGGAAGGGACACCGGGGAGCTGTTTTTT
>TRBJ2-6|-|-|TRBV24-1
CARESGANVLTF
TGTGCTAGGGAGTCTGGGGCCAACGTCCTGACTTTC
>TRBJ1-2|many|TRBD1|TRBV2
CASSLGQGVYGYTF
TGCGCCAGCAGCTTGGGACAGGGAGTCTATGGCTACACCTTC
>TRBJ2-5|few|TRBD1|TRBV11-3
CASSLGRGRRETQYF
TGTGCCAGCAGCTTAGGCAGGGGGCGACGAGAGACCCAGTACTTC
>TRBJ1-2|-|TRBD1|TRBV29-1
CSIRRTGDGYTF
TGCAGCATAAGAAGGACAGGGGATGGCTACACCTTC
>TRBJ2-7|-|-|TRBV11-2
CASSSPGHNEQYF
TGTGCCAGCAGCTCACCGGGACATAACGAGCAGTACTTC
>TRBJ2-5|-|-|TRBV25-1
CASSLFGYSETQYF
TGTGCCAGCAGTTTATTCGGGTATTCGGAGACCCAGTACTTC
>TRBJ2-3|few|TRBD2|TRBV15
CATSREAGGVPDTQYF
TGTGCCACCAGCAGAGAGGCGGGAGGCGTACCAGATACGCAGTATTTT
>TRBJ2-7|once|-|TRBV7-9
CASSSTRGQVWRAPLEQYF
TGTGCCAGCAGCTCAACTAGAGGACAGGTTTGGAGGGCCCCTCTCGAGCAGTACTTC
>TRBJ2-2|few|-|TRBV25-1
CASSEYGAGELFF
TGTGCCAGCAGTGAATATGGGGCCGGGGAGCTGTTTTTT